This TCR beta chain came from a study of blood T cell repertoires in COVID-19. Original analysis: Amplification from reference gene primers served as the basis for estimated nucleated cell counts. Clones were sequenced by immunoSEQ multiplex PCR, and TCRdb holds only the in-frame ones, with some missing. V and J calls and clone size are those listed in that table; D and trimming were worked out from the DNA. Of fewer than 50,000 clones in the sample, around four fifths are singletons; the top ten hold around 5%. This CDR3 contains 15 residues. The V and J ends lost 6 bases and 3 bases, in that order; junction bases with no gene match: 10. CDR1 and CDR2 from the germline V gene are SGHVS and FQNEAQ. This clone has only one observation.

This receptor was taken from a man aged 50-59 years with active COVID-19. The sequenced sample consisted of peripheral blood. The V call is TRBV7-8, the J call TRBJ1-2, with 7 nucleotides matching TRBD1. CDR3 DNA sequence: TGTGCCAGCAGTCGACAGGGTTCTTTTTACTATGGCTACACCTTC. It specifies CASSRQGSFYYGYTF.